Listed below are T cell receptor beta chains from one sample, sequenced in a study of T cell responses to AZD1222 COVID-19 vaccine. Profiling relied on immunoSEQ multiplex PCR, and the TCRdb table lists in-frame clones only, not all of them. The sample includes 150,000 to 200,000 clones, just over 90% of them seen just once. Here the sequenced sample was peripheral blood, taken 28 days after the second AZD1222 dose. The origin of the receptors is an adult who received the AZD1222 COVID-19 vaccine. The CDR3 runs from the conserved cysteine through the conserved F or W. Each record gives: J gene, V gene, CDR3 length, clone size, D gene, CDR3 protein, CDR3 DNA. D genes are given only for firm matches. Size values are once, few and many counts, or a class for expanded clones, and some rows have none.

>TRBJ1-6|TRBV2|15|once|NA
CASSQGRGTNSPLHF
TGTGCCAGCAGCCAAGGACGGGGAACTAATTCACCCCTCCACTTT
>TRBJ1-5|TRBV9|15|NA|NA
CASSATGGVNQPQHF
TGTGCCAGCAGCGCCACCGGTGGGGTTAATCAGCCCCAGCATTTT
>TRBJ1-5|TRBV10-2|15|NA|NA
CASMRSQGSNQPQHF
TGCGCCAGCATGCGGTCTCAGGGAAGCAATCAGCCCCAGCATTTT
>TRBJ1-5|TRBV20-1|15|NA|TRBD1
CSASRQGVSNQPQHF
TGCAGTGCTAGTAGACAGGGGGTTAGTAATCAGCCCCAGCATTTT
>TRBJ2-7|TRBV14|14|NA|NA
CASSQDWDTYEQYF
TGTGCCAGCAGCCAAGATTGGGATACCTACGAGCAGTACTTC
>TRBJ2-5|TRBV11-1|15|NA|TRBD2
CASSPKAGGPETQYF
TGTGCCAGCAGCCCTAAAGCGGGGGGGCCAGAGACCCAGTACTTC
>TRBJ1-1|TRBV10-3|13|NA|TRBD1
CAIRGQGNTEAFF
TGTGCCATCAGGGGACAGGGCAACACTGAAGCTTTCTTT
>TRBJ1-2|TRBV6-6|14|once|NA
CASTQRDGIYGYTF
TGTGCCAGCACACAACGGGACGGAATCTATGGCTACACCTTC
>TRBJ2-7|TRBV3-1/TRBV3-2|13|NA|NA
CASSQAGSYEQYF
TGTGCCAGCAGCCAAGCAGGGTCCTACGAGCAGTACTTC
>TRBJ1-5|TRBV18|13|NA|NA
CASSPDRSWPQHF
TGTGCCAGCTCACCGGATCGGTCGTGGCCCCAGCATTTT
>TRBJ1-1|TRBV7-9|12|NA|NA
CASSPVRAEAFF
TGTGCCAGCTCCCCGGTTCGGGCTGAAGCTTTCTTT
>TRBJ2-1|TRBV5-1|15|NA|NA
CASSFRQSSYNEQFF
TGCGCCAGCAGCTTTCGACAGAGCTCCTACAATGAGCAGTTCTTC